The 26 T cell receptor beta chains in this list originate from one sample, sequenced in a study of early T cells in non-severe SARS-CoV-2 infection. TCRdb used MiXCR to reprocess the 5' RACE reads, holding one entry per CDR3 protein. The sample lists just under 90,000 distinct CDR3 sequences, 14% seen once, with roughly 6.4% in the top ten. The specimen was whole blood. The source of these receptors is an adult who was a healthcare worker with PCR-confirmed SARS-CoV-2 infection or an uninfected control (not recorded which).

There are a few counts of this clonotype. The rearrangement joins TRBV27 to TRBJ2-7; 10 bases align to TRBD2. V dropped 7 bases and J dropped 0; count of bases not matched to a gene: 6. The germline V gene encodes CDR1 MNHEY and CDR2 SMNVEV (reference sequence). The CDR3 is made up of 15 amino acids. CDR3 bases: TGTGCCAGCAAACCACTAGCGGGGCTCTCCTACGAGCAGTACTTC. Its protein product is CASKPLAGLSYEQYF.

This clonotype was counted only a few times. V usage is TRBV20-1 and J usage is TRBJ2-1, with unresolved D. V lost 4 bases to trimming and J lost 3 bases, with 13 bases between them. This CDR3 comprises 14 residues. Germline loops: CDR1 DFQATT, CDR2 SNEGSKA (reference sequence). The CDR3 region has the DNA TGCAGTGCTATCGCGGTTATAGACTACAATGAGCAGTTCTTC. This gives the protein CSAIAVIDYNEQFF.

CDR3 loop: CASSLAQGRAGELFF. CDR3 bases: TGTGCCAGCAGCTTAGCCCAGGGAAGGGCCGGGGAGCTGTTTTTT. The J gene is TRBJ2-2, the V gene TRBV7-2; D possibly corresponds to TRBD1 (5 bases). V lost 0 bases, J lost 6 bases, and 11 bases lay in between. Germline values: CDR1 SGHTA, CDR2 FQGNSA. The CDR3 sequence is 15 residues long.

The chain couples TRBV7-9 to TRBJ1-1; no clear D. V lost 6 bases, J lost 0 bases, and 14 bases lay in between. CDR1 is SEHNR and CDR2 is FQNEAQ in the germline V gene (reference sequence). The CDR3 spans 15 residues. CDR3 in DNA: TGTGCCAGCAGTCCCCCCGGAGGGATGAACACTGAAGCTTTCTTT. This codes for CASSPPGGMNTEAFF. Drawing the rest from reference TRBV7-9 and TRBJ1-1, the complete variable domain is DTGVSQNPRHKITKRGQNVTFRCDPISEHNRLYWYRQTLGQGPEFLTYFQNEAQLEKSRLLSDRFSAERPKGSFSTLEIQRTEQGDSAMYLCASSPPGGMNTEAFFGQGTRLTVV.

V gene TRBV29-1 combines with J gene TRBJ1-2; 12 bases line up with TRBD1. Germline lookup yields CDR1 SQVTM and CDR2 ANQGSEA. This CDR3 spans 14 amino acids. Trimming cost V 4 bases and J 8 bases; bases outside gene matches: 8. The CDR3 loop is CSVGAGQGALGYTF. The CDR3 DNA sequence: TGCAGCGTTGGCGCGGGACAGGGGGCGCTGGGCTACACCTTC.

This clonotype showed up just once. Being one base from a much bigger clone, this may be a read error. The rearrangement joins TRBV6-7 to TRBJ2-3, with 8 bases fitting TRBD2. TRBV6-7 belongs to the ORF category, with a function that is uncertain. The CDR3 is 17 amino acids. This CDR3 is CASTWGASGLKSDMQYF. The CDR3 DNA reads TGTGCCAGCACCTGGGGGGCTAGCGGGCTCAAGTCAGATATGCAGTATTTT.

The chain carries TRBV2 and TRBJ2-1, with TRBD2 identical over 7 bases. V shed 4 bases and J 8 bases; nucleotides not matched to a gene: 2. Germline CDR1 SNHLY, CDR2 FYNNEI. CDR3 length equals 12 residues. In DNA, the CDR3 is TGTGCCAGCAGTGGGACTAGTGATGAGCAGTTCTTC. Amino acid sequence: CASSGTSDEQFF.

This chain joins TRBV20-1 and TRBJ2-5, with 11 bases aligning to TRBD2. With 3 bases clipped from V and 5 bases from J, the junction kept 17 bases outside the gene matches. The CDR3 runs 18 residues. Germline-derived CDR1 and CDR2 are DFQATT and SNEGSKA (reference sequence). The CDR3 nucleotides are TGCAGTGCTAGCCCCCTCTTTGAGACTAGCGGGATTAAGGAGACCCAGTACTTC. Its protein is CSASPLFETSGIKETQYF.

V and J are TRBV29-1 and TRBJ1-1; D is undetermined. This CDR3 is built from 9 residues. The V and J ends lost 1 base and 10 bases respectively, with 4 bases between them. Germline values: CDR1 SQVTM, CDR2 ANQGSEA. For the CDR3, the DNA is TGCAGCGTTGAAGTGCCAGCTTTCTTT. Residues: CSVEVPAFF.

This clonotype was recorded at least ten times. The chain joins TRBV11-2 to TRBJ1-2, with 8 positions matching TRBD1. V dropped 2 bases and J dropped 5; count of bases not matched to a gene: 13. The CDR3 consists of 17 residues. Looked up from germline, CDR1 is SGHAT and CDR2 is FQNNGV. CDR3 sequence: CASSLPGGYRIRYGYTF. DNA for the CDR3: TGTGCCAGCAGCTTACCAGGGGGCTATAGGATTAGATATGGCTACACCTTC.

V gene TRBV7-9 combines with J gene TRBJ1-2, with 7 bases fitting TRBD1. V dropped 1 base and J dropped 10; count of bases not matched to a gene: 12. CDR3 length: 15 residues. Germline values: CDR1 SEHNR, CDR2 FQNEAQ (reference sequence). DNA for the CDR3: TGTGCCAGCAGCTTAGGACCTTGGGACAGCGATGACTACACCTTC. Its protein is CASSLGPWDSDDYTF.

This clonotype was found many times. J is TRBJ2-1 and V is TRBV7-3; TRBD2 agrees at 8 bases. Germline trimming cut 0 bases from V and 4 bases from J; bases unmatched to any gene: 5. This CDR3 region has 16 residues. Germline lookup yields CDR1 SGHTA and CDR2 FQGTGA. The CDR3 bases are TGTGCCAGCAGCTTAACAGCGGGAGTCGGATACAATGAGCAGTTCTTC. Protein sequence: CASSLTAGVGYNEQFF.

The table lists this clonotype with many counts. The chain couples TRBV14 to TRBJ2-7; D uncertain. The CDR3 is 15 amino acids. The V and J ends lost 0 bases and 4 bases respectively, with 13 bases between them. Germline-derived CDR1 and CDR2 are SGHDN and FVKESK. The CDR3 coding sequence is TGTGCCAGCAGCCAAGATCCCTATGGCCGGTACGAGCAGTACTTC. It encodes CASSQDPYGRYEQYF. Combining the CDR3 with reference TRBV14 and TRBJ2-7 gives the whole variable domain EAGVTQFPSHSVIEKGQTVTLRCDPISGHDNLYWYRRVMGKEIKFLLHFVKESKQDESGMPNNRFLAERTGGTYSTLKVQPAELEDSGVYFCASSQDPYGRYEQYFGPGTRLTVT.

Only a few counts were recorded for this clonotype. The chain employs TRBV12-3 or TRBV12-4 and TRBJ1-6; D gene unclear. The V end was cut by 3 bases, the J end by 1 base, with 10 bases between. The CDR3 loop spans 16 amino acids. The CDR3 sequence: CASSFGRASYNSPLHF. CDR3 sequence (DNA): TGTGCCAGCAGTTTCGGCAGAGCGTCCTATAATTCACCCCTCCACTTT.

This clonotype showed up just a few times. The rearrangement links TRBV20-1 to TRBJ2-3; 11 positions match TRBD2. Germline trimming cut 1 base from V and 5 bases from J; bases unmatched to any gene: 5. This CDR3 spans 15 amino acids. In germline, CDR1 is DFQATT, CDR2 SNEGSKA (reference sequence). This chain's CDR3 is CSARGRSGRGDTQYF. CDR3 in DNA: TGCAGTGCTAGAGGCCGTAGCGGGAGGGGAGATACGCAGTATTTT.

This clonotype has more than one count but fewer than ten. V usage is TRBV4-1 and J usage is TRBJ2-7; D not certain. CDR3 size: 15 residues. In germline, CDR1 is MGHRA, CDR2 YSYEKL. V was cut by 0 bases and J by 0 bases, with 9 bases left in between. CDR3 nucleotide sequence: TGCGCCAGCAGCCAAGACACTGGCGCCTCCTACGAGCAGTACTTC. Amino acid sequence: CASSQDTGASYEQYF.

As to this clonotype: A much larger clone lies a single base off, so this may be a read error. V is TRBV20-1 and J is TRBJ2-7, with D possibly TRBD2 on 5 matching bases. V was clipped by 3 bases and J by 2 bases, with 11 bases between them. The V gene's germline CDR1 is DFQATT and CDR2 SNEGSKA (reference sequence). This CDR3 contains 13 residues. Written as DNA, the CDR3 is TGCAGTGCTAGTAGCGAGCAAACCTACGAGCAGTACTTC. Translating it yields CSASSEQTYEQYF.

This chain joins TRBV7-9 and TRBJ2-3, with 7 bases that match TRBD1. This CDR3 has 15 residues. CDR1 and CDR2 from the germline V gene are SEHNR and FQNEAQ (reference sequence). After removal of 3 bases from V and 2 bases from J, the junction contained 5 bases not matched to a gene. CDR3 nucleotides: TGTGCCAGCAGCTTGACAGGGACAAACACAGATACGCAGTATTTT. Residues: CASSLTGTNTDTQYF.

CDR3 bases: TGTGCCAGCAGTTTATCTACCCGGCCACGAGCGGGAGTGGGCAATGAGCAGTTCTTC. It specifies CASSLSTRPRAGVGNEQFF. This sequence joins TRBV27 and TRBJ2-1; 8 bases are a match to TRBD2. Trimming took 0 bases from V and 6 from J; bases not matched to a gene: 16. There are 19 residues in the CDR3. The germline V gene has CDR1 MNHEY and CDR2 SMNVEV (reference sequence).

In nucleotides, the CDR3 is TGTGCCAGCAGCTTACCTCCCGGGACTCCTAACACCGGGGAGCTGTTTTTT. This translates into CASSLPPGTPNTGELFF. The chain is built from TRBV7-6 and TRBJ2-2; TRBD2 might be the D (6 bases). V lost 2 bases and J 2 bases, leaving 15 bases between the germline ends. The CDR3 spans 17 residues. The germline gives CDR1 SGHVS, CDR2 FNYEAQ.

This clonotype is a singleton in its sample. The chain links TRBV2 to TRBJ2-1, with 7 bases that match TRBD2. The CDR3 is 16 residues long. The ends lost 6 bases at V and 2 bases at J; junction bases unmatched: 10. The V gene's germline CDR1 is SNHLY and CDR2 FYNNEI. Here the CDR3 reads CASRPRAGAAYNEQFF. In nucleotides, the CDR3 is TGTGCCAGCAGGCCCAGGGCGGGAGCAGCCTACAATGAGCAGTTCTTC. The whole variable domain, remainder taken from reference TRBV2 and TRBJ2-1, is EPEVTQTPSHQVTQMGQEVILRCVPISNHLYFYWYRQILGQKVEFLVSFYNNEISEKSEIFDDQFSVERPDGSNFTLKIRSTKLEDSAMYFCASRPRAGAAYNEQFFGPGTRLTVL.

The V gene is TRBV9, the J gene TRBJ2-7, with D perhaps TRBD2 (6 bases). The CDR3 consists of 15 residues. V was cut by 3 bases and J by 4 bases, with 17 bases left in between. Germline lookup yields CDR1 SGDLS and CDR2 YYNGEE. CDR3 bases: TGTGCCAGCAGCGCCAGCCCGCAGGCGGGGTACGAGCAGTACTTC. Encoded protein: CASSASPQAGYEQYF. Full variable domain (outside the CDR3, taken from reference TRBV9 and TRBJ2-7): DSGVTQTPKHLITATGQRVTLRCSPRSGDLSVYWYQQSLDQGLQFLIQYYNGEERAKGNILERFSAQQFPDLHSELNLSSLELGDSALYFCASSASPQAGYEQYFGPGTRLTVT.

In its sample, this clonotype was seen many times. CDR3 amino acids: CASSQGAEAFF. The CDR3 DNA reads as TGCGCCAGCAGCCAGGGGGCTGAAGCTTTCTTT. This sequence joins TRBV4-1 and TRBJ1-1; weak D call: TRBD1 (5 bases). Germline CDR1 reads MGHRA; CDR2 reads YSYEKL. The CDR3 loop spans 11 amino acids. With 3 bases removed from V and 6 bases from J, the gap between germline ends came to 5 bases.

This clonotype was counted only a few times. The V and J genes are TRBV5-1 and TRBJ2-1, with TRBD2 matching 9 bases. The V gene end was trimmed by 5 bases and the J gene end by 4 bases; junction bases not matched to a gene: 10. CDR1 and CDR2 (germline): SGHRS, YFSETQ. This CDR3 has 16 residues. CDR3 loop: CASRLQTSGRYNEQFF. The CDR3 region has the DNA TGCGCCAGCAGACTGCAAACTAGCGGGCGATACAATGAGCAGTTCTTC.

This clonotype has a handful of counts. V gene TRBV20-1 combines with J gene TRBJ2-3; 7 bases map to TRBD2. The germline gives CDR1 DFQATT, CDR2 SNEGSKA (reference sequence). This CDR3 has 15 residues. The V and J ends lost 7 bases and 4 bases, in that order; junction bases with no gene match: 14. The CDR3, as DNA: TGCAGTGTCGTGCGTGGCGGGAGTCCCGCAGATACGCAGTATTTT. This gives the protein CSVVRGGSPADTQYF.

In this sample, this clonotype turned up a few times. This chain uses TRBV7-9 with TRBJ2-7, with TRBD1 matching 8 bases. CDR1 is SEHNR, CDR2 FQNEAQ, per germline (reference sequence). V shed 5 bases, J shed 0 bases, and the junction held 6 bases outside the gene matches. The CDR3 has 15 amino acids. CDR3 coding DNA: TGTGCCAGCAGCCCCCGACAGGGGATCTCCTACGAGCAGTACTTC. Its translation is CASSPRQGISYEQYF.